This TCR beta chain derives from a study of response to subunit inactivated influenza vaccine. Study outcomes and limitations: T cells newly recruited by each seasonal influenza vaccination are few, the authors suggested.

Worth noting for this clonotype: Its antigen is undetermined.

TCRdb fed the RT-PCR reads into MiXCR, producing one record per CDR3 protein. Among a few hundred thousand distinct CDR3 sequences listed, 12% to 15% were seen once. The CDR3 contains 14 residues. Trimming shortened V by 5 bases and J by 6 bases, and 16 bases separated the two germline ends. In germline, CDR1 is SGHRS, CDR2 YFSETQ. The receptor's source is a man aged 50 or older who received an inactivated influenza vaccine. The rearrangement joins TRBV5-1 to TRBJ2-3, with D perhaps TRBD2 (8 bases). Source: PBMCs from blood, taken 11 to 12 days after vaccination. The DNA of the CDR3 is TGCGCCAGCAGTAAGGGGGCTAGCGGGGATACGCAGTATTTT. It yields the protein CASSKGASGDTQYF. Supplemented by reference TRBV5-1 and TRBJ2-3, the full variable domain reads KAGVTQTPRYLIKTRGQQVTLSCSPISGHRSVSWYQQTPGQGLQFLFEYFSETQRNKGNFPGRFSGRQFSNSRSEMNVSTLELGDSALYLCASSKGASGDTQYFGPGTRLTVL.